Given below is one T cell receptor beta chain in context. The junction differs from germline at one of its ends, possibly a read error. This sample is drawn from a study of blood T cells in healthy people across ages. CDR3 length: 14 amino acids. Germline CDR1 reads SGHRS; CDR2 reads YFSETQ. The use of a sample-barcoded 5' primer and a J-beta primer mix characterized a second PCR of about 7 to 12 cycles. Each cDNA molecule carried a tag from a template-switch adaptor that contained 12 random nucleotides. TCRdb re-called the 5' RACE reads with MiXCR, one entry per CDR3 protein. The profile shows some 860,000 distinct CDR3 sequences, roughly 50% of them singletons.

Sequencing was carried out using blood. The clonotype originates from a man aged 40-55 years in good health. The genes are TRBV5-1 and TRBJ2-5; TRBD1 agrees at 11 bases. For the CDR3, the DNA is TGCGCCAACAGCCCGGGACAGGGGGGCAATGAGCAGTACTTC. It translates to CANSPGQGGNEQYF.